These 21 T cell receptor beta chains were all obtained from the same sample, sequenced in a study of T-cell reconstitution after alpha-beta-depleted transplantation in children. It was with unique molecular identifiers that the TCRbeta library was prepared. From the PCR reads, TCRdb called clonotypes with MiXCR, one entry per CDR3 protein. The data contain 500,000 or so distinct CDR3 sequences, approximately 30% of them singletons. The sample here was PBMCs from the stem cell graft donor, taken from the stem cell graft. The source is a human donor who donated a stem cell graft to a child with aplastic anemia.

Here the CDR3 reads CSAREERNEQFF. The CDR3 nucleotides are TGCAGTGCTAGGGAGGAAAGGAATGAGCAGTTCTTC. The chain has TRBV20-1 and TRBJ2-1; D possibly corresponds to TRBD2 (5 bases). The V gene's germline CDR1 is DFQATT and CDR2 SNEGSKA (reference sequence). Trimming took off 3 bases at V and 7 bases at J, with 10 bases between the two ends. The CDR3 loop spans 12 amino acids.

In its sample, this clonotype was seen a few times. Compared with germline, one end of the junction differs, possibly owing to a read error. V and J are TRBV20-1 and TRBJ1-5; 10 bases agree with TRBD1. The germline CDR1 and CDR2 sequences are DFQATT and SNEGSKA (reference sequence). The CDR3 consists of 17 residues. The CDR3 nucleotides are TGCTGTGCTAGAGATGGTAAGACAGGGGGCGGCAATCAGCCCCAGCATTTT. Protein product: CCARDGKTGGGNQPQHF.

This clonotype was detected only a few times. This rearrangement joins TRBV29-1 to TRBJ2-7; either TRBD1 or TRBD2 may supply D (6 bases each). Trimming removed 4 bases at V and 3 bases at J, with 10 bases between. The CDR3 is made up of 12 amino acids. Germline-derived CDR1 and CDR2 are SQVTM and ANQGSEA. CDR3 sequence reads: CSVVGGLYEQYF. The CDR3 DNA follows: TGCAGCGTTGTTGGGGGGCTCTACGAGCAGTACTTC.

CDR3 nucleotide sequence: TGCAGTGCTAGAACGGGAGGAGTGTCTGAGCAGTTCTTC. Encoded protein: CSARTGGVSEQFF. This chain connects TRBV20-1 to TRBJ2-1; TRBD2 agrees at 7 bases. CDR3 length equals 13 residues. V gave up 2 bases and J gave up 9 bases; unmatched junction bases: 7. Germline CDR1 DFQATT, CDR2 SNEGSKA (reference sequence).

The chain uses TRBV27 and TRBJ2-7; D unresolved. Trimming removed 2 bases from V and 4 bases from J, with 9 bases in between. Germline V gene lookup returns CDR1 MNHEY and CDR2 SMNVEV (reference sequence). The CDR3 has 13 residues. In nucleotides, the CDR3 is TGTGCCAGCAGTTTAAGCCAGGCTTACGAGCAGTACTTC. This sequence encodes CASSLSQAYEQYF.

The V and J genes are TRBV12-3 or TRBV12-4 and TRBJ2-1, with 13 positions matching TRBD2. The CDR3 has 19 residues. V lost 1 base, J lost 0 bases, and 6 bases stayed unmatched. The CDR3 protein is CASSLDQLAGGSSYNEQFF. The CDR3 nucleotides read TGTGCCAGCAGTTTAGATCAACTAGCGGGAGGGAGCTCCTACAATGAGCAGTTCTTC.

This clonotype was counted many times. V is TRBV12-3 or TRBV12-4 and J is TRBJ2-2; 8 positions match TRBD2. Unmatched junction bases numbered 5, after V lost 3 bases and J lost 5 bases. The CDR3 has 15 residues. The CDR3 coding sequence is TGTGCCAGCAGTTTCCTTGCGGGAGGAACCGGGGAGCTGTTTTTT. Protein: CASSFLAGGTGELFF.

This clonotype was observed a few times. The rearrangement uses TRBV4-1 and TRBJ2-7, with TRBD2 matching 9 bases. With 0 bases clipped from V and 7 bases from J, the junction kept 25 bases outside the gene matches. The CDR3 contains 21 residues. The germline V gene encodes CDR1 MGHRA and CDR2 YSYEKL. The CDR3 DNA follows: TGCGCCAGCAGCCAAGATCGCGGGGCTAGCGGGAAATACGGGACCCCGGGGGAGCAGTACGTC. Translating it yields CASSQDRGASGKYGTPGEQYV.

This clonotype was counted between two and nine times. In nucleotides, the CDR3 is TGCGCCAGCAGCGCCCGACCATATAGCAATCAGCCCCAGCATTTT. Its protein is CASSARPYSNQPQHF. This chain joins TRBV4-3 and TRBJ1-5; D is unresolved. The CDR3 runs to 15 residues. Trimming left V 5 bases short and J 0 bases short, with 11 bases between. The germline CDR1 and CDR2 sequences are LGHNA and YSLEER.

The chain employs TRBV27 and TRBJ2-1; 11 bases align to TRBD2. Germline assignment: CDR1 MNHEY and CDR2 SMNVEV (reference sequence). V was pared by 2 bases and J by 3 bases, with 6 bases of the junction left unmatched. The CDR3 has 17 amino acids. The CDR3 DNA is TGTGCCAGCAGTTTACATCTAGCGGGAGGATACTACAATGAGCAGTTCTTC. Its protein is CASSLHLAGGYYNEQFF.

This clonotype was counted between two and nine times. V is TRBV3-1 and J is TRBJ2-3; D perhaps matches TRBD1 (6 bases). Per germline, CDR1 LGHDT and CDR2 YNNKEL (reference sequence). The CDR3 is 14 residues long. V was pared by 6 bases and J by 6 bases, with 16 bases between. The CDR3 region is CASRIRGRRDTQYF. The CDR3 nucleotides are TGTGCCAGCAGGATCAGGGGCCGGCGGGATACGCAGTATTTT.

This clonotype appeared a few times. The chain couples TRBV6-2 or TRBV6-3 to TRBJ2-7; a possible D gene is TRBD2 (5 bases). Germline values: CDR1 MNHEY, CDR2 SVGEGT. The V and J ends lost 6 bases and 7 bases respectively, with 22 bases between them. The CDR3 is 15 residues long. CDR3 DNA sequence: TGTGCCAGCAGGAGGTCGTTTTCGGCGGGTCGAGAGCAGTACGTC. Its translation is CASRRSFSAGREQYV.

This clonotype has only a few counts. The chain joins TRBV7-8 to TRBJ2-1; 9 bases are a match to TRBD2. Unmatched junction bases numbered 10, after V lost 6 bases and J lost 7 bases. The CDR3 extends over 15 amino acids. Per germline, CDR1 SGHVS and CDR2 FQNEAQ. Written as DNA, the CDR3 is TGTGCCAGCAGACCAGGGTACGGACTAGCGAATGAGCAGTTCTTC. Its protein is CASRPGYGLANEQFF.

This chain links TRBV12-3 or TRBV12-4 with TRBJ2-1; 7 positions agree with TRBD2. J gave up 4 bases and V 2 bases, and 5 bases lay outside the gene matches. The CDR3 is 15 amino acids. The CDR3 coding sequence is TGTGCCAGCAGTTTAATGCTAGCGGAATACAATGAGCAGTTCTTC. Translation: CASSLMLAEYNEQFF.

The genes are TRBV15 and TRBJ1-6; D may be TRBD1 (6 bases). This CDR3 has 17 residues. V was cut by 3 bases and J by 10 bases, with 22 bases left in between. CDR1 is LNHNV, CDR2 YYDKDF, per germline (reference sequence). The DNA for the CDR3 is TGTGCCACCAGCAGCGAATTATCCTCAGGGGAAGAGTCACCCCTCCACTTT. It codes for CATSSELSSGEESPLHF. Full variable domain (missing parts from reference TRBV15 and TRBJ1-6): DAMVIQNPRYQVTQFGKPVTLSCSQTLNHNVMYWYQQKSSQAPKLLFHYYDKDFNNEADTPDNFQSRRPNTSFCFLDIRSPGLGDTAMYLCATSSELSSGEESPLHFGNGTRLTVT.

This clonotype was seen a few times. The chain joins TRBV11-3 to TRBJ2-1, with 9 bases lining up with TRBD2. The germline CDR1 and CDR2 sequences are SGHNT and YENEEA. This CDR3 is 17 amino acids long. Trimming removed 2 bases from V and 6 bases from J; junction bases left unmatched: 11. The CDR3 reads CASSLSSGDRYPNEQFF. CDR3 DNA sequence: TGTGCCAGCAGCTTATCTAGCGGGGACCGTTACCCCAATGAGCAGTTCTTC.

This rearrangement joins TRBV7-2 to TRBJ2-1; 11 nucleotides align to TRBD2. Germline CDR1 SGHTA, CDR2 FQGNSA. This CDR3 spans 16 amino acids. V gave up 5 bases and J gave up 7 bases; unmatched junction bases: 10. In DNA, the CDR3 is TGTGCCAGCAGCCGAATTGGGACTAGCGGCAGAAATGAGCAGTTCTTC. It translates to CASSRIGTSGRNEQFF.

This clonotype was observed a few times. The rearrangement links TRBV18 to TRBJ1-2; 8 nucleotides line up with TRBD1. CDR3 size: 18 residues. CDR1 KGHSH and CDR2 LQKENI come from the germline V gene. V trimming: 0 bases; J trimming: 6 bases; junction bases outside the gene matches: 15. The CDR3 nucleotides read TGTGCCAGCTCACCACCGATGCAGGGGGCTCAAACTTCTGATGGCTACACCTTC. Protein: CASSPPMQGAQTSDGYTF.

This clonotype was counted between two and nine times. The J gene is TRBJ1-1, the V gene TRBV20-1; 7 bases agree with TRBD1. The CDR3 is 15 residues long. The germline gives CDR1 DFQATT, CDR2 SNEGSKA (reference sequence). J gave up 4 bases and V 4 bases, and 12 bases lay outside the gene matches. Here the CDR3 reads CSATIRRGTVTEAFF. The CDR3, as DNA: TGCAGTGCTACCATCCGCAGGGGGACGGTCACTGAAGCTTTCTTT.

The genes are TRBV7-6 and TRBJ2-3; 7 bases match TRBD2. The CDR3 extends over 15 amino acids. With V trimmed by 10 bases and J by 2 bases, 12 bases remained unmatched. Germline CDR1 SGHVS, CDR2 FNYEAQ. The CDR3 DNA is TGTGCCACCTCATTAGTGAGCGGGACCACAGATACGCAGTATTTT. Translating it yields CATSLVSGTTDTQYF.

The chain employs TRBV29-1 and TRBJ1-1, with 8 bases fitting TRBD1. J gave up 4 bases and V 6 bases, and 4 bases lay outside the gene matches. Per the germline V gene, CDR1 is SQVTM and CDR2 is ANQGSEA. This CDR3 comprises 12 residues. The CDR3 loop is CSVRQGRTEAFF. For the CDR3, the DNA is TGCAGCGTCCGACAGGGGCGCACTGAAGCTTTCTTT. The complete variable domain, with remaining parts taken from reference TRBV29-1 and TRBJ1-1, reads SAVISQKPSRDICQRGTSLTIQCQVDSQVTMMFWYRQQPGQSLTLIATANQGSEATYESGFVIDKFPISRPNLTFSTLTVSNMSPEDSSIYLCSVRQGRTEAFFGQGTRLTVV.